What follows are 25 T cell receptor beta chains derived from one specimen sequenced in a study of patients and donors after allogeneic stem cell transplantation. One entry per CDR3 protein, called by TCRdb with MiXCR from the RT-PCR reads. The data hold about a million distinct CDR3 sequences, with under 20% observed a single time. The sample comprised blood, either unsorted or a sorted T cell fraction (not recorded which). These receptor sequences come from a human donor who was either an allogeneic HSCT recipient or a stem cell or donor lymphocyte infusion donor (not recorded which). It is not recorded whose cells these are; they may come from a transplant donor.

This clonotype was seen only a few times. This chain links TRBV29-1 with TRBJ1-2; possible D gene TRBD1, 5 bases. The CDR3 covers 14 residues. The germline gives CDR1 SQVTM, CDR2 ANQGSEA. Trimming stripped 6 bases from V and 0 bases from J, with 14 bases between. The CDR3 sequence: CSVTSGQANYGYTF. The CDR3 DNA sequence: TGCAGCGTGACCTCAGGGCAAGCTAACTATGGCTACACCTTC. Supplemented by reference TRBV29-1 and TRBJ1-2, the full variable domain reads SAVISQKPSRDICQRGTSLTIQCQVDSQVTMMFWYRQQPGQSLTLIATANQGSEATYESGFVIDKFPISRPNLTFSTLTVSNMSPEDSSIYLCSVTSGQANYGYTFGSGTRLTVV.

The CDR3 DNA reads as TGTGCCAGCACTTGGGAGCCCATGAACACTGAAGCTTTCTTT. It yields the protein CASTWEPMNTEAFF. The V call is TRBV9, the J call TRBJ1-1; D call uncertain. Germline assignment: CDR1 SGDLS and CDR2 YYNGEE. Trimming took 6 bases from V and 0 from J, leaving 12 bases between them. The CDR3 spans 14 residues.

This chain links TRBV24-1 with TRBJ1-2; 8 bases align to TRBD1. In germline, CDR1 is KGHDR, CDR2 SFDVKD. CDR3 size: 15 residues. Trimming removed 3 bases from V and 8 bases from J; junction bases left unmatched: 10. The CDR3 loop is CATSDPDRGPGGYTF. The CDR3 coding sequence is TGTGCCACCAGTGATCCAGACAGGGGACCAGGGGGCTACACCTTC.

V is TRBV3-1 and J is TRBJ2-1; 7 positions agree with TRBD2. This CDR3 region has 18 residues. From germline, CDR1 is LGHDT and CDR2 YNNKEL (reference sequence). The V segment lost 0 bases and the J segment 7 bases; nucleotides outside the gene matches: 15. The CDR3 DNA reads TGTGCCAGCAGCCAAGAAAGAGAAGGCGGGAGACGGACGAATGAGCAGTTCTTC. Its protein is CASSQEREGGRRTNEQFF.

This clonotype was picked up a small number of times. Relative to the germline gene, one junction end is altered; a read error may explain this. CDR3 bases: TGTGCCATCAGTGAGTCGGCTGGCTGGGTCTTC. Amino acid sequence: CAISESAGWVF. The chain links TRBV10-3 to TRBJ2-1; D unclear. The CDR3 contains 11 residues. CDR1 is ENHRY, CDR2 SYGVKD, per germline.

This clonotype was recorded many times. V usage is TRBV12-3 or TRBV12-4 and J usage is TRBJ1-3; TRBD1 might be the D (6 bases). V was trimmed by 0 bases and J by 9 bases, leaving 6 bases between them. The CDR3 runs 12 residues. CDR3 nucleotides: TGTGCCAGCAGTTTAGCGGGGGCCACCATATATTTT. Its protein product is CASSLAGATIYF.

This clonotype was observed a few times. J is TRBJ2-4 and V is TRBV7-2, with D possibly matching TRBD2 (5 bases). Germline assignment: CDR1 SGHTA and CDR2 FQGNSA. The CDR3 is made up of 16 amino acids. V was pared by 2 bases and J by 0 bases, with 11 bases between. This chain's CDR3 is CASSLTSHIAKNIQYF. In DNA, the CDR3 is TGTGCCAGCAGCTTAACTAGTCACATAGCCAAAAACATTCAGTACTTC.

This clonotype turned up a few times. This rearrangement joins TRBV4-2 to TRBJ1-5; TRBD1 matches at 8 bases. The V gene end was trimmed by 4 bases and the J gene end by 2 bases; junction bases not matched to a gene: 4. The CDR3 loop spans 15 amino acids. CDR1 and CDR2 (germline): LGHNA, YNFKEQ. The CDR3, as DNA: TGTGCCAGCAGCCCGACGGACAGGGGCAATCAGCCCCAGCATTTT. Its translation: CASSPTDRGNQPQHF.

Regarding this clonotype: Its ends do not fully match the called genes, so a read error is possible. The chain joins TRBV5-1 to TRBJ2-5; tentatively, D is TRBD2 (6 bases). The CDR3 is 16 residues long. Germline-derived CDR1 and CDR2 are SGHRS and YFSETQ. CDR3 protein: CASSFFRGKNQGTQYF. The CDR3 bases are TGCGCCAGCAGCTTTTTTCGCGGGAAGAACCAAGGGACCCAGTACTTC.

The rearrangement links TRBV7-3 to TRBJ1-2; maybe TRBD1 (5 bases). There are 11 residues in the CDR3. V was shortened by 11 bases and J by 4 bases, with 11 bases between the two germline ends. From germline, CDR1 is SGHTA and CDR2 FQGTGA. The CDR3 sequence: CALGQLYGYTF. DNA of the CDR3: TGTGCCTTGGGGCAGCTCTATGGCTACACCTTC.

V usage is TRBV11-2 and J usage is TRBJ1-2, with 7 bases fitting TRBD1. The CDR3 spans 15 residues. CDR1 is SGHAT, CDR2 FQNNGV, per germline. After removal of 3 bases from V and 5 bases from J, the junction contained 9 bases not matched to a gene. CDR3 loop: CASSFGTGTEYGYTF. In nucleotides, the CDR3 is TGTGCCAGCAGCTTCGGGACCGGGACAGAGTATGGCTACACCTTC.

The table lists this clonotype with a few counts. The chain uses TRBV29-1 and TRBJ1-3; D remains ambiguous. Trimming removed 0 bases from V and 4 bases from J, with 10 bases in between. Germline V gene sequence: CDR1 SQVTM, CDR2 ANQGSEA. The CDR3 extends over 14 amino acids. For the CDR3, the DNA is TGCAGCGTTGAAGATCCGGGGTTGGGAAACACCATATATTTT. It specifies CSVEDPGLGNTIYF.

This sequence joins TRBV29-1 and TRBJ2-5; perhaps TRBD2 as D (6 bases). V dropped 8 bases and J dropped 2 bases, with 9 bases sitting between them. The length of the CDR3 is 11 residues. Germline V gene lookup returns CDR1 SQVTM and CDR2 ANQGSEA. CDR3 region: CSWDWQETQYF. The CDR3 DNA reads as TGCAGCTGGGACTGGCAAGAGACCCAGTACTTC.

This clonotype was seen repeatedly, ten times or more. V usage is TRBV29-1 and J usage is TRBJ1-2; D not certain. Per the germline V gene, CDR1 is SQVTM and CDR2 is ANQGSEA. V shed 6 bases and J shed 8 bases, with 4 bases lying between them. This CDR3 spans 8 amino acids. CDR3 amino acids: CSVSGYTF. As DNA, the CDR3 is TGCAGCGTCTCCGGCTACACCTTC.

This clonotype appeared a few times. J is TRBJ1-5 and V is TRBV6-1; possibly TRBD1 for D (5 bases). Trimming shortened V by 8 bases and J by 0 bases, and 14 bases separated the two germline ends. Germline-derived CDR1 and CDR2 are MNHNS and SASEGT. The CDR3 has 15 residues. The DNA for the CDR3 is TGTGCCAGCGCCATGGGGCATCATAGCAATCAGCCCCAGCATTTT. This codes for CASAMGHHSNQPQHF.

This clonotype was detected only a few times. The chain links TRBV6-5 to TRBJ1-1; D is perhaps TRBD1 (5 bases). This CDR3 has 15 amino acids. Trimming took 3 bases from V and 2 from J, leaving 13 bases between them. Germline V gene sequence: CDR1 MNHEY, CDR2 SVGAGI. CDR3 coding DNA: TGTGCCAGCAGTTATCGGGGCGGGATTAACACTGAAGCTTTCTTT. It is translated as CASSYRGGINTEAFF.

The rearrangement links TRBV20-1 to TRBJ1-4; 10 nucleotides line up with TRBD1. The V gene's germline CDR1 is DFQATT and CDR2 SNEGSKA (reference sequence). V lost 2 bases, J lost 8 bases, and 5 bases stayed unmatched. The CDR3 length is 14 residues. The CDR3 region is CSARTGTGEEKLFF. The DNA for the CDR3 is TGCAGTGCTAGAACCGGGACAGGGGAAGAAAAACTGTTTTTT.

This clonotype has ten or more counts. The V call is TRBV12-3 or TRBV12-4, the J call TRBJ2-1; 13 bases line up with TRBD2. This CDR3 has 16 amino acids. Trimming removed 2 bases from V and 9 bases from J; junction bases left unmatched: 7. As DNA, the CDR3 is TGTGCCAGCAGTTTACGGGCGGGACTAGCGGGAATTGAGCAGTTCTTC. Translated, it gives CASSLRAGLAGIEQFF.

This clonotype was counted a few times. The chain joins TRBV5-1 to TRBJ2-2; 9 bases are shared with TRBD2. V lost 2 bases to trimming and J lost 7 bases; unmatched junction nucleotides: 6. CDR1 is SGHRS, CDR2 YFSETQ, per germline. This CDR3 contains 15 residues. The CDR3 DNA reads as TGCGCCAGCAGCTTATTAGCGGGAGAGTTCGGGGAGCTGTTTTTT. It codes for CASSLLAGEFGELFF.

This chain links TRBV6-2 or TRBV6-3 with TRBJ2-7; a possible D gene is TRBD2 (5 bases). With 1 base removed from V and 6 bases from J, the gap between germline ends came to 7 bases. CDR3 length: 12 residues. Germline CDR1 reads MNHEY; CDR2 reads SVGEGT. Written as DNA, the CDR3 is TGTGCCAGCAGTTACTACGGACTCGAGCAGTACTTC. Translating it yields CASSYYGLEQYF.

This clonotype showed up just a few times. This chain uses TRBV20-1 with TRBJ2-1, with a weak D call TRBD2 (6 bases). This CDR3 has 12 amino acids. V dropped 7 bases and J dropped 6 bases, with 13 bases sitting between them. Germline loops: CDR1 DFQATT, CDR2 SNEGSKA (reference sequence). CDR3 in amino acids: CSVGGLGNEQFF. CDR3 DNA sequence: TGCAGTGTTGGAGGGTTGGGCAATGAGCAGTTCTTC.

V usage is TRBV20-1 and J usage is TRBJ1-5; 7 bases agree with TRBD1. Losses at the gene ends were 3 bases for V and 0 bases for J; bases not matched to a gene: 8. This CDR3 is 16 amino acids long. The germline CDR1 and CDR2 sequences are DFQATT and SNEGSKA (reference sequence). The CDR3 DNA is TGCAGTGCTAGCCGGGACAGAGCTATTAGCAATCAGCCCCAGCATTTT. As protein: CSASRDRAISNQPQHF.

This clonotype was picked up many times. J is TRBJ2-1 and V is TRBV12-3 or TRBV12-4; TRBD2 matches 13 bases. The V gene end was trimmed by 6 bases and the J gene end by 4 bases; junction bases not matched to a gene: 3. This CDR3 is 15 amino acids long. The CDR3 loop reads CASRLAGGMYNEQFF. The CDR3 region has the DNA TGTGCCAGCAGACTAGCGGGGGGGATGTACAATGAGCAGTTCTTC.

This clonotype was observed at least ten times. The V and J genes are TRBV7-9 and TRBJ1-2; the D is unclear. This CDR3 spans 12 amino acids. The germline V and J ends were trimmed by 1 base and 4 bases, with 4 bases remaining between them. CDR1 is SEHNR, CDR2 FQNEAQ, per germline (reference sequence). CDR3 DNA sequence: TGTGCCAGCAGCTTAGGGTTCTATGGCTACACCTTC. Amino acid sequence: CASSLGFYGYTF.

This clonotype was counted a few times. The rearrangement uses TRBV5-1 and TRBJ2-3; D is perhaps TRBD2 (6 bases). V gave up 0 bases and J gave up 4 bases, with 15 bases separating them. Germline V gene sequence: CDR1 SGHRS, CDR2 YFSETQ. The CDR3 is 16 amino acids. The CDR3 DNA reads TGCGCCAGCAGCTTGGAGGGGCAGTCGGGGGCAGATACGCAGTATTTT. Amino acids: CASSLEGQSGADTQYF. The whole variable domain, remainder taken from reference TRBV5-1 and TRBJ2-3, is KAGVTQTPRYLIKTRGQQVTLSCSPISGHRSVSWYQQTPGQGLQFLFEYFSETQRNKGNFPGRFSGRQFSNSRSEMNVSTLELGDSALYLCASSLEGQSGADTQYFGPGTRLTVL.